The 12 T cell receptor beta chains in this list originate from one sample, sequenced in a study of blood T cell repertoires in COVID-19. Data came from immunoSEQ multiplex PCR; TCRdb stores just in-frame clones and leaves some out. The profile shows about 370,000 clones, 85% to 90% of them singletons. Sequenced sample: PBMCs or T cells enriched from blood (not recorded which). The receptors originated from a man in his late teens or twenties who had recovered from COVID-19.

This clone was seen only once. The chain carries TRBV29-1 and TRBJ1-1; D might be TRBD1 (6 bases). Trimming cost V 4 bases and J 10 bases, with 19 bases left between them. This CDR3 has 13 amino acids. Germline lookup yields CDR1 SQVTM and CDR2 ANQGSEA. The CDR3, as DNA: TGCAGCGTTGCGACAGGAAAAACGAAGTCAGCTTTCTTT. Its protein product is CSVATGKTKSAFF.

The chain is built from TRBV29-1 and TRBJ1-3; D uncertain. CDR1 SQVTM and CDR2 ANQGSEA come from the germline V gene. The germline V and J ends were trimmed by 7 bases and 0 bases, with 13 bases remaining between them. The CDR3 consists of 14 residues. The CDR3 coding sequence is TGCAGCGCGGCTCTACAGAGCTCTGGAAACACCATATATTTT. Its protein is CSAALQSSGNTIYF.

The gene calls are TRBV5-1 and TRBJ2-7; 9 bases map to TRBD2. CDR1 is SGHRS and CDR2 is YFSETQ in the germline V gene. After removal of 4 bases from V and 0 bases from J, the junction contained 5 bases not matched to a gene. This CDR3 comprises 15 residues. Here the CDR3 reads CASSPLAGTSYEQYF. Here the CDR3 DNA reads TGCGCCAGCAGCCCCCTAGCGGGAACCTCCTACGAGCAGTACTTC.

The chain joins TRBV3-1 (or the pseudogene TRBV3-2) to TRBJ1-4, with a possible D match to TRBD1 (6 bases). The V end was cut by 2 bases, the J end by 2 bases, with 12 bases between. Germline CDR1 is LGHDT and CDR2 is YNNKEL (reference sequence). This CDR3 is built from 16 residues. DNA of the CDR3: TGTGCCAGCAGCCAAATCGCAGGGGCTACTAATGAAAAACTGTTTTTT. Its translation: CASSQIAGATNEKLFF.

The chain combines TRBV5-6 with TRBJ2-7; D is unclear. The V gene's germline CDR1 is SGHDT and CDR2 YYEEEE. The CDR3 has 13 residues. V was pared by 0 bases and J by 6 bases, with 10 bases between. CDR3 nucleotides: TGTGCCAGCAGCTTGGCCCCCAATTCCGAGCAGTACTTC. Protein: CASSLAPNSEQYF.

This clone has only a few counts. Written as DNA, the CDR3 is TGTGCCAGCAGCTTGGAAGGGGTAATCAACGAGCAGTACTTC. Encoded protein: CASSLEGVINEQYF. This chain uses TRBV5-4 with TRBJ2-7; TRBD1 might be the D (5 bases). Between the trimmed V and J ends, which lost 0 bases and 5 bases, there was a span of 12 bases. The CDR3 has 14 residues. Germline CDR1 SGHNT, CDR2 YYREEE (reference sequence). Full variable domain (missing parts from reference TRBV5-4 and TRBJ2-7): ETGVTQSPTHLIKTRGQQVTLRCSSQSGHNTVSWYQQALGQGPQFIFQYYREEENGRGNFPPRFSGLQFPNYSSELNVNALELDDSALYLCASSLEGVINEQYFGPGTRLTVT.

This chain connects TRBV3-1 (or the pseudogene TRBV3-2) to TRBJ2-2, with TRBD1 matching 7 bases. The germline V gene encodes CDR1 LGHDT and CDR2 YNNKEL (reference sequence). Unmatched junction bases numbered 7, after V lost 5 bases and J lost 7 bases. The CDR3 totals 14 residues. The CDR3: CASSSTGLDGELFF. CDR3 sequence (DNA): TGTGCCAGCAGCTCGACAGGGTTGGACGGGGAGCTGTTTTTT.

The chain links TRBV5-4 to TRBJ2-1; D may be TRBD2 (6 bases). Deletions cut 7 bases from V and 0 bases from J, with 23 bases between. The CDR3 has 18 amino acids. CDR1 is SGHNT, CDR2 YYREEE, per germline (reference sequence). This chain's CDR3 is CASLDKGSGYSSYNEQFF. CDR3 coding DNA: TGTGCCAGCCTAGACAAGGGTAGCGGATATAGCTCCTACAATGAGCAGTTCTTC.

The chain combines TRBV3-1 (or the pseudogene TRBV3-2) with TRBJ2-1; 13 nucleotides agree with TRBD2. The J segment lost 4 bases and the V segment lost 5 bases, leaving 17 bases of the junction unmatched. Germline CDR1 reads LGHDT; CDR2 reads YNNKEL (reference sequence). The CDR3 loop spans 20 amino acids. DNA for the CDR3: TGTGCCAGCAGCGGACAGGGGGCGGTGGGGACTAGCGGGAAATACAATGAGCAGTTCTTC. Translation gives CASSGQGAVGTSGKYNEQFF.

The rearrangement links TRBV3-1 (or the pseudogene TRBV3-2) to TRBJ1-2, with D unclear. V lost 4 bases and J 4 bases, leaving 10 bases between the germline ends. This CDR3 is built from 13 residues. The germline CDR1 and CDR2 sequences are LGHDT and YNNKEL (reference sequence). CDR3 protein: CASSLEASYGYTF. The CDR3 nucleotides read TGTGCCAGCAGCCTAGAGGCCAGCTATGGCTACACCTTC.

In its sample, this clone was seen a few times. This chain links TRBV15 with TRBJ2-5; the D gene is possibly TRBD2 (7 bases). The ends were cut back, 1 base at V and 5 bases at J, with 14 bases in the middle. The CDR3 is 15 amino acids. Germline V CDR1 and CDR2: LNHNV, YYDKDF (reference sequence). CDR3 sequence: CATSRVRGAGETQYF. CDR3 nucleotides: TGTGCCACCAGCAGAGTTCGGGGGGCCGGGGAGACCCAGTACTTC.

The chain combines TRBV28 with TRBJ2-3, with 8 bases aligning to TRBD2. After removal of 3 bases from V and 2 bases from J, the junction contained 1 base not matched to a gene. The CDR3 has 14 residues. CDR1 MDHEN and CDR2 SYDVKM come from the germline V gene. The CDR3 sequence: CASSFSGNTDTQYF. The CDR3 DNA reads TGTGCCAGCAGTTTTAGCGGGAACACAGATACGCAGTATTTT.